These T cell receptor beta chains were read from a single sample in a study of shared clonotypes between healthy human individuals. Method: immunoSEQ multiplex PCR; TCRdb's copy keeps in-frame clones and lacks some. This repertoire shows 110,000 or so clones, 55% to 80% found once; its top ten account for around 25%. The sample was memory CD8+ T cells sorted from blood. These receptors were collected from a young woman in good health. Both conserved end residues are part of each CDR3. The D gene is left open where the match is weak. Clone size is stated in some rows and not others, as once, few, many or a class when expanded.

clone size: many
D gene: .
V gene: TRBV19
J gene: TRBJ1-5
CDR3 protein: CASSIWGGSNQPQHF
CDR3 DNA: TGTGCCAGTAGTATATGGGGGGGGAGCAATCAGCCCCAGCATTTT

clone size: .
D gene: .
V gene: TRBV28
J gene: TRBJ1-2
CDR3 protein: CASSYAYGYTF
CDR3 DNA: TGTGCCAGCAGTTATGCCTATGGCTACACCTTC

clone size: once
D gene: .
V gene: TRBV27
J gene: TRBJ2-1
CDR3 protein: CASRGPAPEQFF
CDR3 DNA: TGTGCCAGCAGGGGACCTGCTCCTGAGCAGTTCTTC

clone size: .
D gene: .
V gene: TRBV5-2
J gene: TRBJ2-5
CDR3 protein: CASSWRGQEVTQYF
CDR3 DNA: TGTGCCAGCAGCTGGAGGGGACAGGAGGTCACCCAGTACTTC

clone size: .
D gene: .
V gene: TRBV6-5
J gene: TRBJ2-7
CDR3 protein: CASSAGLEAGVKYF
CDR3 DNA: TGTGCCAGCAGTGCTGGGTTGGAGGCAGGAGTCAAGTACTTC

clone size: few
D gene: .
V gene: TRBV5-7
J gene: TRBJ1-1
CDR3 protein: CASSHPGPCSRTEAFF
CDR3 DNA: TGTGCCAGCTCCCATCCGGGGCCCTGCTCGCGGACTGAAGCTTTCTTT

clone size: .
D gene: .
V gene: TRBV25-1
J gene: TRBJ1-4
CDR3 protein: CASSDSGQQNEKLFF
CDR3 DNA: TGTGCCAGCAGTGATTCGGGCCAGCAGAATGAAAAACTGTTTTTT

clone size: .
D gene: .
V gene: TRBV25-1
J gene: TRBJ2-1
CDR3 protein: CASTPESGNEQFF
CDR3 DNA: TGTGCCAGCACCCCTGAGAGCGGGAATGAGCAGTTCTTC

clone size: .
D gene: .
V gene: TRBV29-1
J gene: TRBJ2-1
CDR3 protein: CSVLSGGEYPYNEQFF
CDR3 DNA: TGCAGCGTTTTAAGCGGCGGGGAGTACCCCTACAATGAGCAGTTCTTC

clone size: many
D gene: TRBD2
V gene: TRBV14
J gene: TRBJ2-7
CDR3 protein: CASSHWSGSFYEQYF
CDR3 DNA: TGTGCCAGCAGCCATTGGAGCGGGAGTTTCTACGAGCAGTACTTC

clone size: .
D gene: .
V gene: TRBV10-2
J gene: TRBJ2-7
CDR3 protein: CASRDWRGEQYF
CDR3 DNA: TGCGCCAGCAGAGACTGGAGGGGCGAGCAGTACTTC

clone size: .
D gene: .
V gene: TRBV7-6
J gene: TRBJ2-2
CDR3 protein: CASSSSVRQTGTGELFF
CDR3 DNA: TGTGCCAGCAGCTCAAGTGTCCGGCAGACTGGCACCGGGGAGCTGTTTTTT

clone size: .
D gene: .
V gene: TRBV27
J gene: TRBJ2-7
CDR3 protein: CASTSSLDPTYEQYF
CDR3 DNA: TGTGCCAGCACCTCTTCTCTAGACCCTACCTACGAGCAGTACTTC

clone size: .
D gene: .
V gene: TRBV5-4
J gene: TRBJ2-7
CDR3 protein: CASSAGGTGRNYEQYF
CDR3 DNA: TGTGCCAGCAGCGCGGGAGGGACAGGGAGAAACTACGAGCAGTACTTC

clone size: .
D gene: .
V gene: TRBV7-3
J gene: TRBJ1-1
CDR3 protein: CASSRTDGTEAFF
CDR3 DNA: TGTGCCAGCAGCCGAACGGATGGGACTGAAGCTTTCTTT

clone size: .
D gene: .
V gene: TRBV7-2
J gene: TRBJ2-7
CDR3 protein: CASSLITGPLGEQYF
CDR3 DNA: TGTGCCAGCAGCTTAATCACGGGTCCCCTTGGCGAGCAGTACTTC

clone size: .
D gene: .
V gene: TRBV4-1
J gene: TRBJ2-1
CDR3 protein: CASSQGWSSYNEQFF
CDR3 DNA: TGCGCCAGCAGCCAAGGGTGGAGCTCCTACAATGAGCAGTTCTTC

clone size: .
D gene: .
V gene: TRBV2
J gene: TRBJ2-1
CDR3 protein: CASSEGAGSFDEQFF
CDR3 DNA: TGTGCCAGCAGTGAAGGGGCGGGAAGCTTCGATGAGCAGTTCTTC

clone size: few
D gene: TRBD1
V gene: TRBV18
J gene: TRBJ1-2
CDR3 protein: CASSPGTGNPDGYTF
CDR3 DNA: TGTGCCAGCTCACCGGGGACAGGGAACCCTGATGGCTACACCTTC

clone size: few
D gene: .
V gene: TRBV18
J gene: TRBJ2-2
CDR3 protein: CASSHRDSANTGELFF
CDR3 DNA: TGTGCCAGCTCACACCGGGACTCGGCGAACACCGGGGAGCTGTTTTTT

clone size: .
D gene: .
V gene: TRBV21-1
J gene: TRBJ2-7
CDR3 protein: CASSDYEQYF
CDR3 DNA: TGTGCCAGCAGCGACTACGAGCAGTACTTC

clone size: once
D gene: TRBD2
V gene: TRBV7-9
J gene: TRBJ2-1
CDR3 protein: CATKGTSAYNEQFF
CDR3 DNA: TGTGCCACCAAGGGGACTAGCGCCTACAATGAGCAGTTCTTC

clone size: .
D gene: .
V gene: TRBV7-9
J gene: TRBJ2-7
CDR3 protein: CASSPTVSYEQYF
CDR3 DNA: TGTGCCAGCAGCCCGACAGTCTCCTACGAGCAGTACTTC

clone size: .
D gene: TRBD2
V gene: TRBV29-1
J gene: TRBJ2-7
CDR3 protein: CSVGSGLAAIYEQYF
CDR3 DNA: TGCAGCGTTGGATCCGGCCTAGCGGCCATCTACGAGCAGTACTTC

clone size: few
D gene: .
V gene: TRBV30
J gene: TRBJ2-2
CDR3 protein: CAWSVTGELFF
CDR3 DNA: TGTGCCTGGAGTGTTACGGGGGAGCTGTTTTTT

clone size: .
D gene: .
V gene: TRBV5-1
J gene: TRBJ2-7
CDR3 protein: CASSLTGRSYEQYF
CDR3 DNA: TGCGCCAGCAGCTTGACAGGGCGCTCCTACGAGCAGTACTTC

clone size: .
D gene: .
V gene: TRBV5-4
J gene: TRBJ1-2
CDR3 protein: CASSLEGDVYGYTF
CDR3 DNA: TGTGCCAGCAGCTTGGAAGGGGACGTCTATGGCTACACCTTC

clone size: .
D gene: .
V gene: TRBV2
J gene: TRBJ2-7
CDR3 protein: CASRSEGSYEQYF
CDR3 DNA: TGTGCCAGCAGATCGGAGGGCTCCTACGAGCAGTACTTC

clone size: once
D gene: .
V gene: TRBV7-8
J gene: TRBJ1-5
CDR3 protein: CASSLSRDSPQHF
CDR3 DNA: TGTGCCAGCAGCTTATCCCGGGACTCGCCCCAGCATTTT

clone size: medium-sized
D gene: .
V gene: TRBV11-2
J gene: TRBJ2-7
CDR3 protein: CASSLGPNYEQYF
CDR3 DNA: TGTGCCAGCAGCTTAGGTCCAAACTACGAGCAGTACTTC

clone size: few
D gene: TRBD2
V gene: TRBV5-4
J gene: TRBJ2-7
CDR3 protein: CASSELAGPYEQYF
CDR3 DNA: TGTGCCAGCAGCGAGCTAGCGGGGCCCTACGAGCAGTACTTC

clone size: .
D gene: TRBD1
V gene: TRBV4-1
J gene: TRBJ1-1
CDR3 protein: CASSQHGTGITEAFF
CDR3 DNA: TGCGCCAGCAGCCAGCACGGGACAGGGATCACTGAAGCTTTCTTT

clone size: once
D gene: TRBD2
V gene: TRBV9
J gene: TRBJ2-2
CDR3 protein: CASSVGVVSGRTGELFF
CDR3 DNA: TGTGCCAGCAGCGTAGGCGTGGTAAGCGGGAGAACCGGGGAGCTGTTTTTT

clone size: once
D gene: .
V gene: TRBV7-8
J gene: TRBJ2-7
CDR3 protein: CASSLMGAREQYF
CDR3 DNA: TGTGCCAGCAGCTTAATGGGCGCGCGCGAGCAGTACTTC

clone size: .
D gene: TRBD1
V gene: TRBV5-1
J gene: TRBJ2-3
CDR3 protein: CASSSRGQGRDTQYF
CDR3 DNA: TGCGCCAGCAGCAGCCGGGGACAGGGGCGGGATACGCAGTATTTT

clone size: .
D gene: .
V gene: TRBV20-1
J gene: TRBJ2-7
CDR3 protein: CSAREGYEQYF
CDR3 DNA: TGCAGTGCTAGAGAGGGGTACGAGCAGTACTTC

clone size: .
D gene: TRBD1
V gene: TRBV5-4
J gene: TRBJ1-3
CDR3 protein: CASSSPGTGVGNTIYF
CDR3 DNA: TGTGCCAGCAGCAGCCCCGGGACAGGGGTCGGAAACACCATATATTTT

clone size: .
D gene: .
V gene: TRBV2
J gene: TRBJ2-1
CDR3 protein: CASIQGRGNEQFF
CDR3 DNA: TGTGCCAGCATTCAGGGTCGCGGCAATGAGCAGTTCTTC

clone size: once
D gene: TRBD2
V gene: TRBV28
J gene: TRBJ2-7
CDR3 protein: CASSPIRLAVYEQYF
CDR3 DNA: TGTGCCAGCAGTCCTATTCGACTAGCGGTTTACGAGCAGTACTTC

clone size: .
D gene: .
V gene: TRBV5-1
J gene: TRBJ2-2
CDR3 protein: CASSPRERGTGELFF
CDR3 DNA: TGCGCCAGCAGCCCCCGGGAGAGGGGTACCGGGGAGCTGTTTTTT

clone size: few
D gene: TRBD1
V gene: TRBV29-1
J gene: TRBJ1-5
CDR3 protein: CSVQGAPGQPQHF
CDR3 DNA: TGCAGCGTCCAGGGGGCCCCGGGTCAGCCCCAGCATTTT